This T cell receptor beta chain emerged from a study of T cell changes during pregnancy in multiple sclerosis. Repertoires were generated with immunoSEQ multiplex PCR, while TCRdb's copy carries only in-frame clones and drops some. The sample carries about 98,000 clones, 92% recorded once. Germline V gene sequence: CDR1 LNHDA, CDR2 SQIVND (reference sequence). Trimming removed 1 base at V and 6 bases at J, with 12 bases between. This CDR3 spans 14 amino acids. V gene TRBV19 combines with J gene TRBJ1-2; possible D gene TRBD1, 6 bases. This TCR was recovered from a female donor in good health, enrolled as a control in a pregnancy study. The source was peripheral blood, collected after pregnancy. CDR3 nucleotides: TGTGCCAGTAGTATAGGCACAGGGTCGGATGGCTACACCTTC. Translating gives CASSIGTGSDGYTF.